A single sample gave rise to the 29 T cell receptor beta chains below, sequenced in a study of T cell repertoires in cytomegalovirus infection. TCRdb passed the reads through MiXCR, listing each CDR3 protein once. Of over 85,000 distinct CDR3 sequences listed, 16% are singletons. The sequencing sample was made of PBMCs. The receptors were sampled from a human donor in good health (CMV status not recorded). Some clones in this sample may be carry-over from other donors' samples.

This clonotype has a handful of counts. V is TRBV12-5 and J is TRBJ2-1; 11 bases are a match to TRBD2. The germline V gene has CDR1 LGHNT and CDR2 FRNRAP. Germline trimming cut 2 bases from V and 13 bases from J; bases unmatched to any gene: 10. This CDR3 is built from 15 residues. The CDR3 is CASGLRLAGGHTQFF. In DNA form, the CDR3 reads TGTGCTAGTGGTTTGCGGCTAGCGGGGGGCCATACACAGTTCTTC.

This clonotype was observed a handful of times. The chain uses TRBV2 and TRBJ1-1; the D is unclear. The CDR3 runs to 16 residues. Trimming shortened V by 4 bases and J by 0 bases, and 15 bases separated the two germline ends. Germline values: CDR1 SNHLY, CDR2 FYNNEI. The CDR3 sequence: CASSGVAPAMNTEAFF. The CDR3 coding sequence is TGTGCCAGCAGTGGGGTTGCCCCAGCAATGAACACTGAAGCTTTCTTT.

The CDR3 sequence: CSARVTENQPQHF. The CDR3 DNA reads TGCAGTGCTAGAGTGACAGAGAATCAGCCCCAGCATTTT. V is TRBV20-1 and J is TRBJ1-5; D possibly corresponds to TRBD1 (5 bases). In germline, CDR1 is DFQATT, CDR2 SNEGSKA (reference sequence). Trimming stripped 1 base from V and 4 bases from J, with 8 bases between. CDR3 length equals 13 residues.

Of note for this clonotype: Its ends do not fully match the called genes, so a read error is possible. This sequence joins TRBV15 and TRBJ1-1, with a possible D match to TRBD1 (5 bases). Looked up from germline, CDR1 is LNHNV and CDR2 is YYDKDF (reference sequence). The CDR3 extends over 14 amino acids. The CDR3 sequence is CAISLTDRISEAFF. For the CDR3, the DNA is TGTGCCATCAGCCTAACTGACAGAATATCTGAAGCTTTCTTT.

This clonotype was seen ten or more times. V is TRBV7-2 and J is TRBJ1-5; D is possibly TRBD1 (6 bases). The germline V and J ends were trimmed by 2 bases and 7 bases, with 15 bases remaining between them. The CDR3 is made up of 15 amino acids. Germline CDR1 SGHTA, CDR2 FQGNSA. CDR3 loop: CASSLFMAGEQPQHF. CDR3 bases: TGTGCCAGCAGCTTATTCATGGCAGGGGAACAGCCCCAGCATTTT.

This clonotype showed up just a few times. This chain links TRBV6-2 or TRBV6-3 with TRBJ2-7, with a weak D call TRBD2 (5 bases). With 0 bases removed from V and 0 bases from J, the gap between germline ends came to 12 bases. Germline values: CDR1 MNHEY, CDR2 SVGEGT. CDR3 size: 16 residues. The CDR3: CASSYSLGLSSYEQYF. The CDR3 nucleotides read TGTGCCAGCAGTTACTCCCTTGGACTCTCCTCCTACGAGCAGTACTTC.

Many counts were recorded for this clonotype. CDR3 DNA sequence: TGTGCCAGCAGCCGGGACAGGGGTACCGGGGAGCTGTTTTTT. Residues: CASSRDRGTGELFF. The chain employs TRBV7-2 and TRBJ2-2; 10 bases align to TRBD1. The germline CDR1 and CDR2 sequences are SGHTA and FQGNSA. This CDR3 comprises 14 residues. The V and J ends lost 5 bases and 5 bases, in that order; junction bases with no gene match: 2.

This clonotype was recorded many times. V gene TRBV6-2 or TRBV6-3 combines with J gene TRBJ2-1, with TRBD2 matching over 10 bases. The V gene's germline CDR1 is MNHEY and CDR2 SVGEGT. Trimming removed 5 bases from V and 10 bases from J; junction bases left unmatched: 8. The CDR3 is 14 amino acids. This CDR3 is CASSMNLAGVEQFF. CDR3 in DNA: TGTGCCAGCAGTATGAACCTAGCGGGGGTAGAGCAGTTCTTC.

The chain is built from TRBV27 and TRBJ1-5, with 7 bases fitting TRBD1. The germline gives CDR1 MNHEY, CDR2 SMNVEV (reference sequence). The CDR3 runs to 14 residues. Germline trimming cut 6 bases from V and 6 bases from J; bases unmatched to any gene: 8. Written as DNA, the CDR3 is TGTGCCAGCAGGATCGACAGGGAGTCTCAGCCCCAGCATTTT. As protein: CASRIDRESQPQHF.

The chain uses TRBV4-1 and TRBJ2-3; TRBD1 is a possible D gene (6 bases). Germline CDR1 and CDR2: MGHRA and YSYEKL. Deletions cut 3 bases from V and 1 base from J, with 14 bases between. This CDR3 comprises 16 residues. In DNA, the CDR3 is TGCGCCAGCAGCCAGATGGACAGCCTCCGCACAGATACGCAGTATTTT. This encodes CASSQMDSLRTDTQYF.

The rearrangement uses TRBV20-1 and TRBJ2-5, with D perhaps TRBD2 (6 bases). Germline assignment: CDR1 DFQATT and CDR2 SNEGSKA (reference sequence). The CDR3 extends over 14 amino acids. Trimming stripped 1 base from V and 4 bases from J, with 13 bases between. CDR3 in amino acids: CSARAGDFSETQYF. CDR3 sequence (DNA): TGCAGTGCTAGAGCGGGGGACTTCTCAGAGACCCAGTACTTC.

A remark on this clonotype: At one end, the junction sequence differs from germline, possibly due to a read error. The J gene is TRBJ2-2, the V gene TRBV10-3, with D possibly being TRBD2 (6 bases). Germline CDR1 is ENHRY and CDR2 is SYGVKD. This CDR3 is built from 14 residues. The CDR3 is CASLITGDTGVLFF. CDR3 coding DNA: TGTGCCAGCCTTATTACGGGAGACACCGGGGTGCTGTTTTTT.

This clonotype was counted at least ten times. The rearrangement links TRBV6-2 or TRBV6-3 to TRBJ1-5; the D is unclear. V was clipped by 5 bases and J by 0 bases, with 8 bases between them. CDR3 length: 14 amino acids. In germline, CDR1 is MNHEY, CDR2 SVGEGT. The CDR3 sequence: CASSPRYSNQPQHF. As DNA, the CDR3 is TGTGCCAGCAGTCCCCGATATAGCAATCAGCCCCAGCATTTT.

This clonotype was seen repeatedly, ten times or more. The chain combines TRBV6-1 with TRBJ2-7, with D maybe TRBD2 (6 bases). Germline V gives CDR1 MNHNS, CDR2 SASEGT. Deletions cut 6 bases from V and 5 bases from J, with 14 bases between. The CDR3 contains 13 residues. CDR3 bases: TGTGCCAGCAGCCGGGAGAGCTTTCACGAGCAGTACTTC. This gives the protein CASSRESFHEQYF.

This clonotype was observed a few times. This chain uses TRBV25-1 with TRBJ1-6, with 10 bases fitting TRBD1. The germline CDR1 and CDR2 sequences are MGHDK and SYGVNS. J gave up 8 bases and V 2 bases, and 3 bases lay outside the gene matches. The CDR3 sequence is 15 residues long. This CDR3 is CASSEKDRGDSPLHF. CDR3 bases: TGTGCCAGCAGTGAAAAGGACAGGGGGGATTCACCCCTCCACTTT.

This clonotype was observed at least ten times. The V and J genes are TRBV7-2 and TRBJ2-6; D gene ambiguous. The germline V gene encodes CDR1 SGHTA and CDR2 FQGNSA. This CDR3 region has 15 residues. V shed 5 bases and J shed 0 bases, with 8 bases lying between them. The CDR3 sequence is CASSLGYSGANVLTF. The CDR3, as DNA: TGTGCCAGCAGCCTCGGGTACTCTGGGGCCAACGTCCTGACTTTC.

This clonotype was counted only a few times. The V gene is TRBV9, the J gene TRBJ1-2; D may be TRBD1 (5 bases). Deletions cut 3 bases from V and 7 bases from J, with 19 bases between. The V gene's germline CDR1 is SGDLS and CDR2 YYNGEE. The length of the CDR3 is 15 residues. DNA for the CDR3: TGTGCCAGCAGCGAGCATACAGGCTCCTTCTCTGGCTACACCTTC. Residues: CASSEHTGSFSGYTF. The whole variable domain, filled in from reference TRBV9 and TRBJ1-2, reads DSGVTQTPKHLITATGQRVTLRCSPRSGDLSVYWYQQSLDQGLQFLIQYYNGEERAKGNILERFSAQQFPDLHSELNLSSLELGDSALYFCASSEHTGSFSGYTFGSGTRLTVV.

The V and J genes are TRBV7-9 and TRBJ2-5; unclear D gene. Per the germline V gene, CDR1 is SEHNR and CDR2 is FQNEAQ (reference sequence). Trimming pared 6 bases from V and 1 base from J, leaving 9 bases between. CDR3 length: 13 amino acids. CDR3 nucleotide sequence: TGTGCCAGCAGGCCTCGGGTCCAAGAGACCCAGTACTTC. Translating it yields CASRPRVQETQYF.

Many counts were recorded for this clonotype. The rearrangement joins TRBV7-2 to TRBJ1-2; a weak D match, TRBD1 (6 bases). V lost 5 bases and J lost 6, with 19 bases in between. CDR3 length equals 15 residues. Per the germline V gene, CDR1 is SGHTA and CDR2 is FQGNSA. The CDR3 nucleotides are TGTGCCAGCAGCCTGGACAGAACCCTTTATGATGGCTACACCTTC. This codes for CASSLDRTLYDGYTF.

This clonotype was observed many times. The chain combines TRBV7-2 with TRBJ2-7; D uncertain. Germline V gene lookup returns CDR1 SGHTA and CDR2 FQGNSA. V was pared by 4 bases and J by 0 bases, with 10 bases between. This CDR3 has 14 residues. CDR3 DNA: TGTGCCAGCAGCTCCCGGACCCTCTCCTACGAGCAGTACTTC. Protein: CASSSRTLSYEQYF.

This clonotype was observed at least ten times. J is TRBJ2-7 and V is TRBV7-2; TRBD1 aligns across 10 bases. CDR1 and CDR2 (germline): SGHTA, FQGNSA. The CDR3 totals 15 residues. After removal of 5 bases from V and 2 bases from J, the junction contained 6 bases not matched to a gene. CDR3 DNA sequence: TGTGCCAGCAGCCTCCGGGACAGGGGTACCTACGAGCAGTACTTC. Encoded protein: CASSLRDRGTYEQYF.

The chain uses TRBV7-3 and TRBJ1-1, with D possibly TRBD1 on 5 matching bases. Germline V gene lookup returns CDR1 SGHTA and CDR2 FQGTGA. V was cut by 4 bases and J by 0 bases, with 6 bases left in between. There are 13 residues in the CDR3. The CDR3 nucleotides read TGTGCCAGCAGCTCCAGGGTGAACACTGAAGCTTTCTTT. It specifies CASSSRVNTEAFF.

This clonotype was seen a few times. The genes are TRBV29-1 and TRBJ1-2; possible D gene TRBD1, 6 bases. Trimming took off 3 bases at V and 4 bases at J, with 15 bases between the two ends. The CDR3 totals 14 residues. Germline V gene data show CDR1 as SQVTM and CDR2 as ANQGSEA. CDR3 loop: CSVEGGQGLYGYTF. For the CDR3, the DNA is TGCAGCGTTGAGGGGGGGCAGGGTCTCTATGGCTACACCTTC.

This clonotype was counted ten times or more. This chain joins TRBV12-3 or TRBV12-4 and TRBJ2-3; 7 nucleotides match TRBD2. Trimming cost V 4 bases and J 1 base; bases outside gene matches: 2. CDR3 length equals 14 residues. The CDR3 loop reads CASSSTSGTDTQYF. The CDR3 DNA is TGTGCCAGCAGTTCCACTAGCGGCACAGATACGCAGTATTTT.

This clonotype counts as medium-sized (0.01 to 0.1%). V gene TRBV7-2 combines with J gene TRBJ2-5; a weak D match, TRBD2 (5 bases). Germline loops: CDR1 SGHTA, CDR2 FQGNSA. V was shortened by 1 base and J by 5 bases, with 14 bases between the two germline ends. This CDR3 contains 15 residues. CDR3 DNA sequence: TGTGCCAGCAGCTTAGGCTCGGGGTCCTGGGAGACCCAGTACTTC. Its translation is CASSLGSGSWETQYF.

This clonotype was seen repeatedly, ten times or more. The chain joins TRBV7-2 to TRBJ2-1; 7 positions match TRBD1. CDR3 size: 13 residues. V shed 6 bases, J shed 6 bases, and the junction held 5 bases outside the gene matches. Germline-derived CDR1 and CDR2 are SGHTA and FQGNSA. CDR3 residues: CASRDRQINEQFF. The CDR3 region has the DNA TGTGCCAGCAGGGACAGGCAGATCAATGAGCAGTTCTTC.

The chain has TRBV6-2 or TRBV6-3 and TRBJ2-7, with a tentative D call TRBD2 (5 bases). The CDR3 covers 16 residues. The V end was cut by 1 base, the J end by 0 bases, with 13 bases between. Germline assignment: CDR1 MNHEY and CDR2 SVGEGT. As DNA, the CDR3 is TGTGCCAGCAGTTACTACGAGGGCCTGTTCTCCTACGAGCAGTACTTC. The encoded protein is CASSYYEGLFSYEQYF.

At least ten counts were recorded for this clonotype. The chain carries TRBV9 and TRBJ2-7; 7 nucleotides agree with TRBD1. Unmatched junction bases numbered 0, after V lost 0 bases and J lost 3 bases. Germline CDR1 and CDR2: SGDLS and YYNGEE. The CDR3 totals 13 residues. CDR3 amino acids: CASSVGDSYEQYF. The DNA for the CDR3 is TGTGCCAGCAGCGTAGGGGACAGCTACGAGCAGTACTTC.

This clonotype was counted between two and nine times. The genes are TRBV28 and TRBJ1-2; D not certain. The germline V and J ends were trimmed by 2 bases and 9 bases, with 13 bases remaining between them. Looked up from germline, CDR1 is MDHEN and CDR2 is SYDVKM. There are 13 residues in the CDR3. The CDR3 bases are TGTGCCAGCAGTTTAAGGTCCGGCCTGAGCTACACCTTC. It translates to CASSLRSGLSYTF.